This T cell receptor beta chain was identified in a study of cytomegalovirus exposure and HLA in healthy donors. The germline V gene has CDR1 LNHNV and CDR2 YYDKDF (reference sequence). Trimming pared 0 bases from V and 0 bases from J, leaving 16 bases between. The CDR3 runs 18 residues. The PCR ran on 60 Vbeta and 13 Jbeta primers. The data were produced by immunoSEQ multiplex PCR, yet TCRdb's version contains in-frame clones alone and is incomplete. The repertoire holds 90,000 to 140,000 clones, with 70% to 80% as singletons. The receptor's source is a young man in good health and CMV-seronegative. The chain employs TRBV15 and TRBJ2-3; D may be TRBD2 (5 bases). What was sequenced was PBMCs. This chain's CDR3 is CATSRDGPGSGSTDTQYF. The CDR3, as DNA: TGTGCCACCAGCAGAGATGGGCCGGGTTCGGGGAGCACAGATACGCAGTATTTT.